The clone carrying this T cell receptor beta chain showed up just a few times. Regarding treatment: some 20 received Ad26.COV2.S at low or high dose, single or two shots; 5 received placebo; per-sample allocation not given. Samples were taken on day 63 after the first vaccine or placebo injection. The sample belongs to a study of Ad26.COV2.S vaccination and SARS-CoV-2 variants. The assay was immunoSEQ multiplex PCR, and TCRdb's table has in-frame clones only and misses some. The table has under 250,000 clones, approximately 88% seen once; the top ten hold under 3%. Material: peripheral blood, obtained in a trial of Ad26.COV2.S vaccine versus placebo. The TCR sequence derives from a person aged 18-60 years who received the Ad26.COV2.S COVID-19 vaccine or a placebo.

CDR3: CASSSGREGRRFF. DNA of the CDR3: TGTGCCAGCAGCTCGGGACGGGAGGGCCGTCGGTTCTTC. The chain employs TRBV7-2 and TRBJ2-1, with 8 bases identical to TRBD2. There are 13 residues in the CDR3. Germline V gene lookup returns CDR1 SGHTA and CDR2 FQGNSA. The junction had 11 bases not matched to a gene; V was cut back by 4 bases and J by 15 bases.